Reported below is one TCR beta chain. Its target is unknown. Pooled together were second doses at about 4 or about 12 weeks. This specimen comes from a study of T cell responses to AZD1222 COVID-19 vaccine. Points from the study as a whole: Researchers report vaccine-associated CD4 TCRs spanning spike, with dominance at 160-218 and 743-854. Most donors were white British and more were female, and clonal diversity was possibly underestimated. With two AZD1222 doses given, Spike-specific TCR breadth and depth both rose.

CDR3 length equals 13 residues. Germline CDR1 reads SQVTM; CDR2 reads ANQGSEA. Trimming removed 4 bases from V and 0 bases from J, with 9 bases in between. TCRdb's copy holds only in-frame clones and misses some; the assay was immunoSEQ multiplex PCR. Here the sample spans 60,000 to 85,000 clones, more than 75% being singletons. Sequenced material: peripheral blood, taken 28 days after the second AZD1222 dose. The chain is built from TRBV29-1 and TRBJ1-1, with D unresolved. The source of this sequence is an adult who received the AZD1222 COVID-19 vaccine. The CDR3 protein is CSVVSLMNTEAFF. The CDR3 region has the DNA TGCAGCGTTGTGTCACTCATGAACACTGAAGCTTTCTTT.